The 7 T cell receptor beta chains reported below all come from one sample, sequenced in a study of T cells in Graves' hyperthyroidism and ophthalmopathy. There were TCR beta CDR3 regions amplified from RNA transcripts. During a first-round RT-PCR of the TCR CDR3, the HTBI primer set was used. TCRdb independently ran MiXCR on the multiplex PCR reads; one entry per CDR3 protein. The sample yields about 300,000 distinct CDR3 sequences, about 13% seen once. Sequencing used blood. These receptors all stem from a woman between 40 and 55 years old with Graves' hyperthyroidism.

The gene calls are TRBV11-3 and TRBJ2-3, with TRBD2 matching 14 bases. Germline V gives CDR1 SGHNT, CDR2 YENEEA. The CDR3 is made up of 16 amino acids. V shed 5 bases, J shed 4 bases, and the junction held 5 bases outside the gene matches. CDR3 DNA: TGTGCCAGCAGCCTCGAGGGACTAGCGGGAGCAGATACGCAGTATTTT. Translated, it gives CASSLEGLAGADTQYF.

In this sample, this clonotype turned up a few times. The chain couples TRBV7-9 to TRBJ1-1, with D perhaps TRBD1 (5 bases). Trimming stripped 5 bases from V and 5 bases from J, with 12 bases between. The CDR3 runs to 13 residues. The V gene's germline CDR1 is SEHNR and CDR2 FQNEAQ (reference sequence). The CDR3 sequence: CASSKQAMTEAFF. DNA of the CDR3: TGTGCCAGCAGCAAACAGGCGATGACTGAAGCTTTCTTT.

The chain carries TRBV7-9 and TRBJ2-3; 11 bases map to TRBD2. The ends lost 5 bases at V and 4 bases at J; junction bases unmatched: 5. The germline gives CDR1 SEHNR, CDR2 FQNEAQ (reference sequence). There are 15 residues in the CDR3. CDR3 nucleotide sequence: TGTGCCAGCAGCCACGGGACTAGCGGCCCAGATACGCAGTATTTT. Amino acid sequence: CASSHGTSGPDTQYF.

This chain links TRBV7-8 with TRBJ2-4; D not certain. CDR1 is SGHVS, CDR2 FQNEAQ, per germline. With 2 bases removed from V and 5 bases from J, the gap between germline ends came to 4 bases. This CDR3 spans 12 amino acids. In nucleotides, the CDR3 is TGTGCCAGCAGCTTAAGAGAAAACATTCAGTACTTC. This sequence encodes CASSLRENIQYF. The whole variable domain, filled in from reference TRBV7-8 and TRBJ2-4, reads GAGVSQSPRYKVAKRGQDVALRCDPISGHVSLFWYQQALGQGPEFLTYFQNEAQLDKSGLPSDRFFAERPEGSVSTLKIQRTQQEDSAVYLCASSLRENIQYFGAGTRLSVL.

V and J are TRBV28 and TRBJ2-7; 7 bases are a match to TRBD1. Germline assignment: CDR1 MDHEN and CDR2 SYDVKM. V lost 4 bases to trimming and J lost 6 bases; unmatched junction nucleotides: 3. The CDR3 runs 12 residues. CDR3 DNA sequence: TGTGCCAGCAGTTCCCCAGGGGGCGAGCAGTACTTC. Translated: CASSSPGGEQYF.

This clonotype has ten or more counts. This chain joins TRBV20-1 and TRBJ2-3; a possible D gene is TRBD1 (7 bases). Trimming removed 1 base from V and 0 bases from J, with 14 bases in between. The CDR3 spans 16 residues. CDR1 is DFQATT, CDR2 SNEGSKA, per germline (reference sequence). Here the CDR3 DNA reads TGCAGTGCTAGAGTCGAGGGGGCGGGAAGCACAGATACGCAGTATTTT. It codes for CSARVEGAGSTDTQYF.

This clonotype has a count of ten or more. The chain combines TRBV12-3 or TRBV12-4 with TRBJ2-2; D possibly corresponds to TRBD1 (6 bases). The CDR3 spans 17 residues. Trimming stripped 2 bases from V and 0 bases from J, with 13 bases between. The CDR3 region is CASSLRGHLTNTGELFF. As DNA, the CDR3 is TGTGCCAGCAGTTTAAGGGGACACCTGACGAACACCGGGGAGCTGTTTTTT.